These 12 T cell receptor beta chains were sequenced from one sample in a study of shared clonotypes between healthy human individuals. Generated by immunoSEQ multiplex PCR, the TCRdb table keeps only in-frame clones and is missing some. This table has millions of clones, over 85% appearing once. The specimen was naive CD4+ T cells from PBMCs. Documented subset: CD45RA+ positively selected. The receptors were gathered from a man between 18 and 35 years old in good health. Some clones in this sample may be carry-over from other donors' samples.

About this clone itself: Other DNA variants within this sample encode the same CDR3. The CDR3 here is CASSLRGGNQPQHF. In DNA form, the CDR3 reads TGCGCCAGCAGCTTGAGGGGGGGCAATCAGCCCCAGCATTTT. The genes are TRBV5-1 and TRBJ1-5, with D possibly being TRBD1 (6 bases). The germline V gene encodes CDR1 SGHRS and CDR2 YFSETQ. Trimming took off 1 base at V and 2 bases at J, with 7 bases between the two ends. The CDR3 spans 14 residues. The whole variable domain, remainder taken from reference TRBV5-1 and TRBJ1-5, is KAGVTQTPRYLIKTRGQQVTLSCSPISGHRSVSWYQQTPGQGLQFLFEYFSETQRNKGNFPGRFSGRQFSNSRSEMNVSTLELGDSALYLCASSLRGGNQPQHFGDGTRLSIL.

The chain carries TRBV10-3 and TRBJ2-5; D may correspond to TRBD1 or TRBD2 (5 bases each). Germline values: CDR1 ENHRY, CDR2 SYGVKD. This CDR3 is built from 13 residues. V lost 5 bases to trimming and J lost 4 bases, with 11 bases between them. Here the CDR3 reads CAISSRERETQYF. The DNA of the CDR3 is TGTGCCATCAGTAGCAGGGAGCGAGAGACCCAGTACTTC.

This clone was recorded once. The chain uses TRBV4-1 and TRBJ1-4, with D unclear. The germline V and J ends were trimmed by 1 base and 4 bases, with 13 bases remaining between them. From germline, CDR1 is MGHRA and CDR2 YSYEKL. The CDR3 runs to 16 residues. The CDR3 is CASSQAVSLFNEKLFF. In DNA, the CDR3 is TGCGCCAGCAGCCAAGCCGTTAGTCTTTTTAATGAAAAACTGTTTTTT.

The chain has TRBV7-2 and TRBJ2-1, with D possibly called TRBD1 or TRBD2 (5 bases each). V lost 1 base and J lost 6, with 10 bases in between. This CDR3 is 14 amino acids long. The germline V gene encodes CDR1 SGHTA and CDR2 FQGNSA. The CDR3 DNA reads TGTGCCAGCAGCTTAGGAGTCGGGGCCAATGAGCAGTTCTTC. Its translation is CASSLGVGANEQFF.

The rearrangement links TRBV19 to TRBJ2-6; D not resolved. Germline values: CDR1 LNHDA, CDR2 SQIVND (reference sequence). The CDR3 is made up of 14 amino acids. The germline V and J ends were trimmed by 5 bases and 1 base, with 6 bases remaining between them. CDR3: CASSPTSGANVLTF. Written as DNA, the CDR3 is TGTGCCAGTAGTCCCACTTCTGGGGCCAACGTCCTGACTTTC.

The V gene is TRBV7-2, the J gene TRBJ2-3, with TRBD2 identical over 7 bases. The CDR3 has 18 amino acids. Germline V gene lookup returns CDR1 SGHTA and CDR2 FQGNSA. J gave up 6 bases and V 5 bases, and 20 bases lay outside the gene matches. CDR3 coding DNA: TGTGCCAGCAGCCGATACAGTAGCGGGCCCTTGAGACGGGATACGCAGTATTTT. Residues: CASSRYSSGPLRRDTQYF.

Worth noting for this clone: Germline is not matched at one junction end, which may reflect a read error. J is TRBJ1-2 and V is TRBV5-1; D ambiguous. The CDR3 spans 14 residues. Germline CDR1 and CDR2: SGHRS and YFSETQ. CDR3 DNA: TGCGCCAGCAGCTCCAGTCCCGGGAACTCTGGCTACACCTTC. Protein sequence: CASSSSPGNSGYTF.

This chain connects TRBV7-8 to TRBJ2-7, with 7 bases aligning to TRBD2. The CDR3 is 13 amino acids. The V gene end was trimmed by 8 bases and the J gene end by 3 bases; junction bases not matched to a gene: 7. The germline CDR1 and CDR2 sequences are SGHVS and FQNEAQ. CDR3 amino acids: CASGGGTLYEQYF. CDR3 sequence (DNA): TGTGCCAGCGGGGGGGGGACCCTCTACGAGCAGTACTTC.

The CDR3 DNA reads as TGTGCCAGCAGCCCCATGGCAACCCTGGGGAACATTCAGTACTTC. It translates to CASSPMATLGNIQYF. J is TRBJ2-4 and V is TRBV5-8; the D is unclear. Germline CDR1 SGHTS, CDR2 YDEGEE. The length of the CDR3 is 15 residues. The V end lost 4 bases, the J end lost 7 bases, and 18 bases lay between the germline ends. Full variable domain (missing parts from reference TRBV5-8 and TRBJ2-4): EAGVTQSPTHLIKTRGQQATLRCSPISGHTSVYWYQQALGLGLQFLLWYDEGEERNRGNFPPRFSGRQFPNYSSELNVNALELEDSALYLCASSPMATLGNIQYFGAGTRLSVL.

The V and J genes are TRBV10-3 and TRBJ2-3; 11 bases agree with TRBD2. This CDR3 comprises 17 residues. The germline V gene encodes CDR1 ENHRY and CDR2 SYGVKD. J gave up 4 bases and V 3 bases, and 9 bases lay outside the gene matches. CDR3 protein: CAISEISGRASADTQYF. The CDR3 DNA reads TGTGCCATCAGTGAAATTAGCGGGAGGGCCAGCGCAGATACGCAGTATTTT.

This clone was seen a single time. The CDR3 sequence is CATQKGANTETQYF. The CDR3 bases are TGTGCCACCCAAAAGGGGGCTAATACGGAGACCCAGTACTTC. This chain connects TRBV27 to TRBJ2-5; 7 nucleotides align to TRBD1. The CDR3 has 14 amino acids. Germline loops: CDR1 MNHEY, CDR2 SMNVEV (reference sequence). The junction had 13 bases not matched to a gene; V was cut back by 10 bases and J by 5 bases.

This clone was recorded once. The rearrangement joins TRBV5-6 to TRBJ2-7; 8 positions match TRBD2. CDR1 SGHDT and CDR2 YYEEEE come from the germline V gene. The CDR3 runs 14 residues. V was pared by 4 bases and J by 2 bases, with 5 bases of the junction left unmatched. The CDR3 DNA is TGTGCCAGCAGCCACGGAGCGGGAGCCTACGAGCAGTACTTC. It is translated as CASSHGAGAYEQYF.